The 8 T cell receptor beta chains given below trace back to one sample, sequenced in a study of shared clonotypes between healthy human individuals. Produced via immunoSEQ multiplex PCR; TCRdb's table is partial and in-frame only. Here the sample spans roughly 1,100,000 clones, about three quarters being singletons. Specimen: memory CD4+ T cells sorted from blood. Specified subset: CD45RA-negative fraction. Source of these receptors: a man aged 18 to 30 in good health.

The V gene is TRBV11-2, the J gene TRBJ2-1; no clear D. Trimming cost V 3 bases and J 4 bases, with 1 base left between them. The CDR3 spans 11 residues. Germline V gives CDR1 SGHAT, CDR2 FQNNGV. As DNA, the CDR3 is TGTGCCAGCAGCTTTTACAATGAGCAGTTCTTC. Its protein product is CASSFYNEQFF.

The chain combines TRBV30 with TRBJ1-6; 7 bases match TRBD1. Germline CDR1 reads GTSNPN; CDR2 reads SVGIG (reference sequence). The V segment lost 2 bases and the J segment 3 bases; nucleotides outside the gene matches: 4. The CDR3 spans 15 residues. The CDR3 sequence: CAWSSGQSYNSPLHF. In nucleotides, the CDR3 is TGTGCCTGGAGTTCGGGACAGAGCTATAATTCACCCCTCCACTTT.

Worth noting for this clone: At the DNA level, this CDR3 is encoded by other sequences in the same sample as well. The chain links TRBV29-1 to TRBJ2-3; D possibly corresponds to TRBD2 (6 bases). CDR3 length: 13 amino acids. Looked up from germline, CDR1 is SQVTM and CDR2 is ANQGSEA. Trimming removed 1 base from V and 1 base from J, with 6 bases in between. CDR3 nucleotides: TGCAGCGTTGAAGGCGGGGGCACAGATACGCAGTATTTT. Protein product: CSVEGGGTDTQYF.

The chain employs TRBV4-1 and TRBJ2-1; D is undetermined. The germline V gene encodes CDR1 MGHRA and CDR2 YSYEKL. V lost 1 base, J lost 5 bases, and 6 bases lay in between. The CDR3 is 13 residues long. The CDR3 sequence is CASSQGVNNEQFF. CDR3 DNA sequence: TGCGCCAGCAGCCAAGGTGTAAACAATGAGCAGTTCTTC.

This chain's CDR3 is CASSSAGQRDEQYF. In DNA, the CDR3 is TGTGCCAGCAGCTCTGCGGGCCAGAGGGACGAGCAGTACTTC. The chain has TRBV7-2 and TRBJ2-7, with a possible D match to TRBD2 (5 bases). Trimming stripped 4 bases from V and 5 bases from J, with 15 bases between. The CDR3 length is 14 residues. The germline gives CDR1 SGHTA, CDR2 FQGNSA.

This chain joins TRBV5-1 and TRBJ1-3, with D maybe TRBD1 (5 bases). CDR3 size: 15 residues. V was clipped by 4 bases and J by 0 bases, with 11 bases between them. Germline V gene lookup returns CDR1 SGHRS and CDR2 YFSETQ. CDR3 amino acids: CASSGGSSSGNTIYF. CDR3 nucleotide sequence: TGCGCCAGCAGCGGGGGGAGCAGCTCTGGAAACACCATATATTTT. Using reference TRBV5-1 and TRBJ1-3 for the parts outside the CDR3, the full variable domain is KAGVTQTPRYLIKTRGQQVTLSCSPISGHRSVSWYQQTPGQGLQFLFEYFSETQRNKGNFPGRFSGRQFSNSRSEMNVSTLELGDSALYLCASSGGSSSGNTIYFGEGSWLTVV.

The chain has TRBV29-1 and TRBJ1-2; D remains unclear. V lost 5 bases and J 5 bases, leaving 12 bases between the germline ends. There are 12 residues in the CDR3. Germline V gene lookup returns CDR1 SQVTM and CDR2 ANQGSEA. The CDR3 region is CSVKIIQYGYTF. The CDR3, as DNA: TGCAGCGTTAAAATCATCCAGTATGGCTACACCTTC. The full variable domain, its missing parts supplied by reference TRBV29-1 and TRBJ1-2, is SAVISQKPSRDICQRGTSLTIQCQVDSQVTMMFWYRQQPGQSLTLIATANQGSEATYESGFVIDKFPISRPNLTFSTLTVSNMSPEDSSIYLCSVKIIQYGYTFGSGTRLTVV.

This clone was seen only a few times. CDR3 sequence: CASSPLGTGTGGNTIYF. In DNA, the CDR3 is TGTGCCAGCTCACCACTTGGAACGGGGACGGGAGGAAACACCATATATTTT. The rearrangement uses TRBV18 and TRBJ1-3; D is perhaps TRBD1 (5 bases). Trimming left V 1 base short and J 4 bases short, with 17 bases between. The CDR3 has 17 residues. Germline CDR1 is KGHSH and CDR2 is LQKENI.